This paragraph reports one T cell receptor (beta chain). Its antigen is still unknown. This record belongs to a study of cytomegalovirus exposure and HLA in healthy donors. Study-level findings and limits: Being productive about 90% or about 30% of the time was typical of most TCR beta V segments in an earlier analysis.

13 Jbeta primers and 60 Vbeta primers were used for the PCR. Authors' methods: An analysis that came later counted 77 million or so unique TCR beta chains, approximately 12 million shared. TCRdb's copy holds only in-frame clones and misses some; the assay was immunoSEQ multiplex PCR. V and J calls and clone size come straight from that table; D and trimming were deduced from the DNA. The sample contains 200,000 or so clones, 70% to 85% of which appear only once. Losses at the gene ends were 8 bases for V and 5 bases for J; bases not matched to a gene: 10. The CDR3 extends over 14 amino acids. Germline loops: CDR1 ENHRY, CDR2 SYGVKD.

Material for sequencing was PBMCs. The TCR sequence derives from a boy aged 2-15 years in good health and CMV-seronegative. The V call is TRBV10-3, the J call TRBJ2-7; TRBD2 agrees at 9 bases. The CDR3 sequence: CAIREGGGANEQYF. The CDR3 coding sequence is TGTGCCATCCGGGAAGGCGGGGGGGCCAACGAGCAGTACTTC.